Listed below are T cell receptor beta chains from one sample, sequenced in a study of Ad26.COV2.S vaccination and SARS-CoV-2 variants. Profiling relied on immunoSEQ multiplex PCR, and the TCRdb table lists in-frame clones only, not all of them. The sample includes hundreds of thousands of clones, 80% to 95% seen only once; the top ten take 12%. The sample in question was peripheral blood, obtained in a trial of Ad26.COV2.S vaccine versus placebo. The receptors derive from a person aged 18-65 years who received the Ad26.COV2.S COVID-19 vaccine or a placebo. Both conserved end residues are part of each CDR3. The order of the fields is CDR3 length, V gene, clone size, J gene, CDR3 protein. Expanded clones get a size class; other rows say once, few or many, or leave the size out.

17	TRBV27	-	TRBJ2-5	CASSSGLAGEGRETQYF
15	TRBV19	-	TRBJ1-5	CASSTVGQSNQPQHF
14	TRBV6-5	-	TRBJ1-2	CASSYRGRSYGYTF
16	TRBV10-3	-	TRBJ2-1	CAISEIGVSPYNEQFF
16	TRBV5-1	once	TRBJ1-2	CASSFEGRQGLDGYTF
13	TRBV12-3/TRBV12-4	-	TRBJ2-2	CASTPLNTGELFF
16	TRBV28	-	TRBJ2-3	CASSPVTGGLEDTQYF
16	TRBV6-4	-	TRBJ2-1	CASSAWGLAGGNEQFF
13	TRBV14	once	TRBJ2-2	CASSQWGTGELFF
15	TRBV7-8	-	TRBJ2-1	CASSLSHGRNNEQFF
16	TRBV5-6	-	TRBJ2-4	CASSLAGTGTKNIQYF
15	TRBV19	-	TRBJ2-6	CASSSGTTGANVLTF
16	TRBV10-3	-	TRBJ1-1	CAISESWGRGPTEAFF
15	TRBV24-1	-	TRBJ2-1	CATSEGLVGDNEQFF
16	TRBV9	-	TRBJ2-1	CASSVSHLAGGGEQFF
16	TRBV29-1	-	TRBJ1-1	CSVEPPLGIRNTEAFF
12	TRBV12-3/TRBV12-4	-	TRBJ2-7	CASSRASYEQYF
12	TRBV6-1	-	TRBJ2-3	CASSRPGDTQYF
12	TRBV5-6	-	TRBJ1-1	CASSLQGTEAFF
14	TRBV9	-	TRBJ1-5	CASSVGDSNQPQHF
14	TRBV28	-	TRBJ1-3	CAGMGANSGNTIYF
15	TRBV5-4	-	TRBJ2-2	CASSFDRSGTGELFF
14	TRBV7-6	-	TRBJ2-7	CASSLAGQVYEQYF
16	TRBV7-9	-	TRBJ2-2	CASRLTSGNVPGELFF
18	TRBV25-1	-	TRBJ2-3	CASSESPGLAGVGDTQYF
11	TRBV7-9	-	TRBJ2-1	CASSPSSEQFF
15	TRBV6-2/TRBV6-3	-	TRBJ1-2	CASSYGQGEPYGYTF
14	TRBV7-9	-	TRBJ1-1	CASSLAGGPTEAFF
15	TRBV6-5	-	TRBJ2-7	CASSQLLASSYEQYF
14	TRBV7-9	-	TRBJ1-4	CASSFGLVGEKLFF
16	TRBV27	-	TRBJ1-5	CASSLLGGDDNQPQHF
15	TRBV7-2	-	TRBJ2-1	CASSLSLAGVNEQFF
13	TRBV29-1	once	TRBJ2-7	CSALAGGPLEQYF
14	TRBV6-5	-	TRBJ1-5	CASRTSGGGQPQHF
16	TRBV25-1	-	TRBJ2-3	CASSAQAGSSTDTQYF
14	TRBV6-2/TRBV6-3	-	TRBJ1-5	CASSDRGNNQPQHF
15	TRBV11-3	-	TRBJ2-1	CASSSRDRGSNEQFF
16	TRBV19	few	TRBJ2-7	CASSIITASGRGEQYF
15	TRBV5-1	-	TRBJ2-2	CASSTLAGDTGELFF
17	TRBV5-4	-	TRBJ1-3	CASSLAGRSNSGNTIYF
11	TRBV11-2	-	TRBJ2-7	CASSAYYEQYF
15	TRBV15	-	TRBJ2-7	CATSRDPGGTYEQYF
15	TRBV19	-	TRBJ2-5	CASSIHRGSGETQYF
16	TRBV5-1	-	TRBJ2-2	CASSSGTSGSTGELFF
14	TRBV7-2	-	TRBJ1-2	CASSFREIAYGYTF
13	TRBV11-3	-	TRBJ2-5	CASSPGAGKTQYF
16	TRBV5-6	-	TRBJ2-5	CASSLVVGTVEETQYF
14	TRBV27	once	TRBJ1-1	CASSYGTPNTEAFF
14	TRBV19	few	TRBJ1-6	CASSNRAGNSPLHF